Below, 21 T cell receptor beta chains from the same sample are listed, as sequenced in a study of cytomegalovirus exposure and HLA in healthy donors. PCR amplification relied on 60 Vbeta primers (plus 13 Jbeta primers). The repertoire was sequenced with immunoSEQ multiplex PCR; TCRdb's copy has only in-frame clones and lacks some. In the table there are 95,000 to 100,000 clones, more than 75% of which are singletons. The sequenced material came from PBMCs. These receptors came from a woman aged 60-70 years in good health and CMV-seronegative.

In nucleotides, the CDR3 is TGTGCCAGCAGCTTCCGGACAGGGGGATTAGATACGCAGTATTTT. It specifies CASSFRTGGLDTQYF. V is TRBV13 and J is TRBJ2-3; TRBD1 agrees at 10 bases. This CDR3 region has 15 residues. CDR1 is PRHDT, CDR2 FYEKMQ, per germline (reference sequence). V dropped 3 bases and J dropped 5; count of bases not matched to a gene: 5. The variable domain in full, completed from reference TRBV13 and TRBJ2-3, reads AAGVIQSPRHLIKEKRETATLKCYPIPRHDTVYWYQQGPGQDPQFLISFYEKMQSDKGSIPDRFSAQQFSDYHSELNMSSLELGDSALYFCASSFRTGGLDTQYFGPGTRLTVL.

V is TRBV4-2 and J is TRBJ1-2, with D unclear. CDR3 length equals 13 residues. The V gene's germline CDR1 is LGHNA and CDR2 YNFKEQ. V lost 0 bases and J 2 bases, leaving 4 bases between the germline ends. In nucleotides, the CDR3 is TGTGCCAGCAGCCAAGAGAGAAACTATGGCTACACCTTC. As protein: CASSQERNYGYTF.

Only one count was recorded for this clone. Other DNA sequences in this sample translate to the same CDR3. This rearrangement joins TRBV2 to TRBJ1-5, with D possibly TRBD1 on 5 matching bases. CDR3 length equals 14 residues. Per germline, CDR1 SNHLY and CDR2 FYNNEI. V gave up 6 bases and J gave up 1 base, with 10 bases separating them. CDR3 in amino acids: CASRGTGSNQPQHF. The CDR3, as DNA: TGTGCCAGCAGGGGGACTGGAAGCAATCAGCCCCAGCATTTT.

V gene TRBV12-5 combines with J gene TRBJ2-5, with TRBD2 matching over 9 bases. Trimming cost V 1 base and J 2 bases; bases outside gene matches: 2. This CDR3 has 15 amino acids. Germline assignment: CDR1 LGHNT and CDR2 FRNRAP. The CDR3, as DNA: TGTGCTAGTGGTTTGGGTCTAGCGGGACAAGAGACCCAGTACTTC. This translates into CASGLGLAGQETQYF.

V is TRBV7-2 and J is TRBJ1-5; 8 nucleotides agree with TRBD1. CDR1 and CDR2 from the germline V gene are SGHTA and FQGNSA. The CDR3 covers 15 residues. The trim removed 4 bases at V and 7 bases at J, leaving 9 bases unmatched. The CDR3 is CASSWGQAGGQPQHF. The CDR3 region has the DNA TGTGCCAGCAGCTGGGGACAGGCCGGGGGCCAGCCCCAGCATTTT.

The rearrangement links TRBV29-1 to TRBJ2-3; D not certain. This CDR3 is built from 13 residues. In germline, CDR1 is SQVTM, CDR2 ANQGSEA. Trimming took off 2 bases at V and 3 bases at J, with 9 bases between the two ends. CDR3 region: CSVERRMTDTQYF. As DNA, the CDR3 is TGCAGCGTTGAACGCAGGATGACAGATACGCAGTATTTT.

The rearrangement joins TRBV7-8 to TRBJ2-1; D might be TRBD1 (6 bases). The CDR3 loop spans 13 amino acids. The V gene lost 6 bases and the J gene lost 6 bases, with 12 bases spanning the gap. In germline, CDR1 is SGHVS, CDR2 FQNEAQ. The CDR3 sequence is CASSRTVPNEQFF. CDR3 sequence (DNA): TGTGCCAGCAGTAGGACAGTCCCCAATGAGCAGTTCTTC.

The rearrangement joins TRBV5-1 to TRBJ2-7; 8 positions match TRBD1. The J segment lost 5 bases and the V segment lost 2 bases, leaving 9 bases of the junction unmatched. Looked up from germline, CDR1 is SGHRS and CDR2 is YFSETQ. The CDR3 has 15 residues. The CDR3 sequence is CASSLSRGPPHEQYF. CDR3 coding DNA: TGCGCCAGCAGCTTAAGCAGGGGGCCTCCCCACGAGCAGTACTTC.

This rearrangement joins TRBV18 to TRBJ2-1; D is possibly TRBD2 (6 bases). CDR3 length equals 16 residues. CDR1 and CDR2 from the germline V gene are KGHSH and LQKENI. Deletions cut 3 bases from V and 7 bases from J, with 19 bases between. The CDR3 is CASSPRGLRPENEQFF. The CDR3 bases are TGTGCCAGCTCACCCCGGGGACTGAGACCCGAAAATGAGCAGTTCTTC.

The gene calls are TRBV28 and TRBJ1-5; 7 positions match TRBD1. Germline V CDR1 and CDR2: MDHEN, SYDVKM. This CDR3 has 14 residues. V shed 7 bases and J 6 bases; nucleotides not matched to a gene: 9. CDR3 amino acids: CASMGTVMGQPQHF. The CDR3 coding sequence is TGTGCCAGCATGGGGACAGTGATGGGTCAGCCCCAGCATTTT.

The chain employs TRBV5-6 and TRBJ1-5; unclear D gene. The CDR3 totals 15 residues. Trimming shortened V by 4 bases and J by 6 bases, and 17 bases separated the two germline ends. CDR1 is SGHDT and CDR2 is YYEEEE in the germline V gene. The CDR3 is CASSPGPDSGQPQHF. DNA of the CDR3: TGTGCCAGCAGCCCCGGGCCAGATAGCGGTCAGCCCCAGCATTTT. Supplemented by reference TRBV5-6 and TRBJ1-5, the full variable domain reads DAGVTQSPTHLIKTRGQQVTLRCSPKSGHDTVSWYQQALGQGPQFIFQYYEEEERQRGNFPDRFSGHQFPNYSSELNVNALLLGDSALYLCASSPGPDSGQPQHFGDGTRLSIL.

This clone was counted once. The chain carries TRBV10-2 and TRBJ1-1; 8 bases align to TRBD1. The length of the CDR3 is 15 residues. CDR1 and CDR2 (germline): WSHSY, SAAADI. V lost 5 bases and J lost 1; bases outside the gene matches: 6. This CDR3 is CASSKLDRANTEAFF. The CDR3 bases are TGCGCCAGCAGTAAACTGGACAGGGCGAACACTGAAGCTTTCTTT.

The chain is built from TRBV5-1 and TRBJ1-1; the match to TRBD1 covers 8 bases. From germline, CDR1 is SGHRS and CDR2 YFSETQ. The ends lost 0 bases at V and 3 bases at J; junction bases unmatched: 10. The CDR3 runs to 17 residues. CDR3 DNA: TGCGCCAGCAGCTTGGGTGACAGGGGTGGTTGGTACACTGAAGCTTTCTTT. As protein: CASSLGDRGGWYTEAFF.

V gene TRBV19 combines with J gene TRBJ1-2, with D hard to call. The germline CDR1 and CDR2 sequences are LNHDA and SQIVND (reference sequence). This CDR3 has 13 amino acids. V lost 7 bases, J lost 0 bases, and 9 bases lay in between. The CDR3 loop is CASKRQANYGYTF. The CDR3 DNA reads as TGTGCCAGTAAAAGGCAGGCTAACTATGGCTACACCTTC.

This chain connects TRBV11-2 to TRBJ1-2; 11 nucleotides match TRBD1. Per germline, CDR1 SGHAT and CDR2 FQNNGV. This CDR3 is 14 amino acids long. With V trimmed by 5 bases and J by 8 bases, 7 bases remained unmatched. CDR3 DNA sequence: TGTGCCAGCAGCGTAGGACAGGGGGCTAAGGGCTACACCTTC. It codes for CASSVGQGAKGYTF.

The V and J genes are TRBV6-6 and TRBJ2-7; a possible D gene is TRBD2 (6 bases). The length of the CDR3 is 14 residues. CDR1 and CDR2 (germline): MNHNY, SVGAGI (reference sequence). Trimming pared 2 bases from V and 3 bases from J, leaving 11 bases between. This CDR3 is CASSYGGLVYEQYF. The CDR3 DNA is TGTGCCAGCAGTTACGGGGGGTTGGTCTACGAGCAGTACTTC.

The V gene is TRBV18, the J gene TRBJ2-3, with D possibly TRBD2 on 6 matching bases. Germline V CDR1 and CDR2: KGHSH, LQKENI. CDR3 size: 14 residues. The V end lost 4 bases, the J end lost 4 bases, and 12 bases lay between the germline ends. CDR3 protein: CASSQNGSPDTQYF. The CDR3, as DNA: TGTGCCAGCTCACAAAACGGGAGTCCAGATACGCAGTATTTT.

The DNA of the CDR3 is TGTGCCAGCTCATCAGCGGGGCCTCACACAGATACGCAGTATTTT. This codes for CASSSAGPHTDTQYF. The gene calls are TRBV18 and TRBJ2-3; TRBD2 matches 7 bases. The germline V gene encodes CDR1 KGHSH and CDR2 LQKENI. The CDR3 runs 15 residues. Trimming removed 5 bases from V and 2 bases from J; junction bases left unmatched: 7. The full variable domain, its missing parts supplied by reference TRBV18 and TRBJ2-3, is NAGVMQNPRHLVRRRGQEARLRCSPMKGHSHVYWYRQLPEEGLKFMVYLQKENIIDESGMPKERFSAEFPKEGPSILRIQQVVRGDSAAYFCASSSAGPHTDTQYFGPGTRLTVL.

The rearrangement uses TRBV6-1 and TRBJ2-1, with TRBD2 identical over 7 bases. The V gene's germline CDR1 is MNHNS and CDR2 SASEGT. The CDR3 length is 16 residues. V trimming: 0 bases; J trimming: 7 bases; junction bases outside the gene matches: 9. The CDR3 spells CASSEAVGGSWNEQFF. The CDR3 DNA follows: TGTGCCAGCAGTGAAGCTGTGGGCGGGAGTTGGAATGAGCAGTTCTTC.

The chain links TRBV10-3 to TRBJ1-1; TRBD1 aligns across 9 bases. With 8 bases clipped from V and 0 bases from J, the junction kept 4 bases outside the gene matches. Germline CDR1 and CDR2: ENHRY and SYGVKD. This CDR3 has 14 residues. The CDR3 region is CAIGTGGLNTEAFF. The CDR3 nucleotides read TGTGCCATCGGAACAGGGGGCTTGAACACTGAAGCTTTCTTT.

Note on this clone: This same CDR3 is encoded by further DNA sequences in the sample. The CDR3 is CASSPSTGNTEAFF. The DNA of the CDR3 is TGTGCCAGCTCACCCAGCACAGGGAACACTGAAGCTTTCTTT. V and J are TRBV18 and TRBJ1-1; D possibly corresponds to TRBD1 (5 bases). The CDR3 covers 14 residues. Trimming removed 3 bases from V and 1 base from J, with 9 bases in between. Germline V CDR1 and CDR2: KGHSH, LQKENI.